This T cell receptor (beta chain) was found in a study of cytomegalovirus exposure and HLA in healthy donors. For the study at large: Around 190 million T cells yielded around 100 million unique TCR beta sequences, as an earlier analysis found. Genotyping showed around four fifths of roughly 400 donors falling in the Caucasian-associated ancestry cluster.

Comment on this clone: Its antigen is still unknown.

60 Vbeta and 13 Jbeta primers were used in PCR. The repertoire was sequenced with immunoSEQ multiplex PCR; TCRdb's copy has only in-frame clones and lacks some. Of 85,000 to 130,000 clones in the sample, 70% to 85% were seen once. Study observations and caveats: There were three CMV-associated chains whose specificity for CMV antigens was confirmed in vitro.

CDR3 length: 13 residues. Per the germline V gene, CDR1 is MNHNY and CDR2 is SVGAGI (reference sequence). V gave up 6 bases and J gave up 1 base, with 9 bases separating them. The source is a man aged 55 to 70 in good health and CMV-seronegative. The specimen sequenced was PBMCs. The genes are TRBV6-6 and TRBJ1-1, with D maybe TRBD1 (6 bases). The CDR3 DNA reads as TGTGCCAGCAGCCAGACAGGGAACACTGAAGCTTTCTTT. Protein sequence: CASSQTGNTEAFF.